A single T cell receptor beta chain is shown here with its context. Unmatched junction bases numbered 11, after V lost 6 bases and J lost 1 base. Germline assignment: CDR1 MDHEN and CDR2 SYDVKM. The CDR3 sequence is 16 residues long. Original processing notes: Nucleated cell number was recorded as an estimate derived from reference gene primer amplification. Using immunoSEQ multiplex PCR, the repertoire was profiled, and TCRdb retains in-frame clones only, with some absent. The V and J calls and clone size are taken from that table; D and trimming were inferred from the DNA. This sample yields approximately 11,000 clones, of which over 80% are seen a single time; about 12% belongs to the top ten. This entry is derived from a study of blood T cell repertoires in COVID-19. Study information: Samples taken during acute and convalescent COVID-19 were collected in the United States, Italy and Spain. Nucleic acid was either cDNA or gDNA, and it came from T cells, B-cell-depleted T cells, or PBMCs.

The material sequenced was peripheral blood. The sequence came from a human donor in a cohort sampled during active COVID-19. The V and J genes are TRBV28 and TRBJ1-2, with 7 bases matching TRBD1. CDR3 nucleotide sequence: TGTGCCAGCAGATCGAGGACGTACAGGGGTAACTATGGCTACACCTTC. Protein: CASRSRTYRGNYGYTF.